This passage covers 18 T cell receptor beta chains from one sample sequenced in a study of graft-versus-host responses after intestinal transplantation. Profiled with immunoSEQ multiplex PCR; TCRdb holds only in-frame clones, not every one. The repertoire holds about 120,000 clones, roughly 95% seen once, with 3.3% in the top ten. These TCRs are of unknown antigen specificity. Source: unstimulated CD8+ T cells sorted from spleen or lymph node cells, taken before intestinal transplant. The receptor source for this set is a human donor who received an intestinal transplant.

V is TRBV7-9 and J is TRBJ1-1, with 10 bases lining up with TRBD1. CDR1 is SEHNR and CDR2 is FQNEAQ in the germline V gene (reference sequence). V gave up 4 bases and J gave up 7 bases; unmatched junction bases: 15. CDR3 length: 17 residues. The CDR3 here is CASSSSRDRGTSGEAFF. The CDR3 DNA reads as TGTGCCAGCAGCTCCTCCCGGGACAGGGGAACAAGTGGTGAAGCTTTCTTT. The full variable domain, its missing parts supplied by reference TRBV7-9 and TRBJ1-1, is DTGVSQNPRHKITKRGQNVTFRCDPISEHNRLYWYRQTLGQGPEFLTYFQNEAQLEKSRLLSDRFSAERPKGSFSTLEIQRTEQGDSAMYLCASSSSRDRGTSGEAFFGQGTRLTVV.

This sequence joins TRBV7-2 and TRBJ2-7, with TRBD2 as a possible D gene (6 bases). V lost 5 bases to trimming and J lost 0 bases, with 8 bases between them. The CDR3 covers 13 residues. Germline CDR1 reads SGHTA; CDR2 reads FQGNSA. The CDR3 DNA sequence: TGTGCCAGCAGCGGGGGACTCTCCTACGAGCAGTACTTC. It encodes CASSGGLSYEQYF.

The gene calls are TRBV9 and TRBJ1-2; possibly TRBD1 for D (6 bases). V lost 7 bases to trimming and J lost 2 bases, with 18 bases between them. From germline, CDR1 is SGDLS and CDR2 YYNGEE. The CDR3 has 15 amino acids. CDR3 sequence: CASGHNRDTNYGYTF. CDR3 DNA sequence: TGTGCCAGCGGTCACAACCGGGACACCAACTATGGCTACACCTTC.

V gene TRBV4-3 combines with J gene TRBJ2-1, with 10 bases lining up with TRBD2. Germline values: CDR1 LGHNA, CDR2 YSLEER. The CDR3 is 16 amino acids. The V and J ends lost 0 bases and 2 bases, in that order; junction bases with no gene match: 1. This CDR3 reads CASSQETSGAYNEQFF. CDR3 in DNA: TGCGCCAGCAGCCAAGAAACTAGCGGGGCCTACAATGAGCAGTTCTTC.

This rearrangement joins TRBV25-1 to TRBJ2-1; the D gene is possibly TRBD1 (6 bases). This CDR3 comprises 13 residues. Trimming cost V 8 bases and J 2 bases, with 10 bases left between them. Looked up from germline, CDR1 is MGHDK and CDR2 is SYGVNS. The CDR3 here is CASQWTAYNEQFF. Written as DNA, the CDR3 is TGTGCCAGCCAATGGACAGCCTACAATGAGCAGTTCTTC.

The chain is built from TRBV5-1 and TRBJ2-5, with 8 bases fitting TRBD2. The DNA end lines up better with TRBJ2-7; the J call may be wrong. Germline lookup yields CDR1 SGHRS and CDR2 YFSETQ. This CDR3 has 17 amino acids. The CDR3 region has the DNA TGCGCCAGCAGCTTGTATGCGGCTGGACTAGCTTACAACGAGCAGTACTTC. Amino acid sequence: CASSLYAAGLAYNEQYF.

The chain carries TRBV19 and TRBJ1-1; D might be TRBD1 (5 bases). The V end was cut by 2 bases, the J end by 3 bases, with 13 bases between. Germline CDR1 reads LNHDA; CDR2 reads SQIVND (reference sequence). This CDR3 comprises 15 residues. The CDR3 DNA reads TGTGCCAGTAGTATATGGGGGGTTCGGGACACTGAAGCTTTCTTT. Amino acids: CASSIWGVRDTEAFF.

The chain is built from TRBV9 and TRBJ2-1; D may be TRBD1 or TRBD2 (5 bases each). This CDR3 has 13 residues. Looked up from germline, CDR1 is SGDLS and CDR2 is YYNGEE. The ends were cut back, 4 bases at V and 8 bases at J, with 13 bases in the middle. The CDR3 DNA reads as TGTGCCAGCAGCCTGGGACCGCGGGATGAGCAGTTCTTC. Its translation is CASSLGPRDEQFF.

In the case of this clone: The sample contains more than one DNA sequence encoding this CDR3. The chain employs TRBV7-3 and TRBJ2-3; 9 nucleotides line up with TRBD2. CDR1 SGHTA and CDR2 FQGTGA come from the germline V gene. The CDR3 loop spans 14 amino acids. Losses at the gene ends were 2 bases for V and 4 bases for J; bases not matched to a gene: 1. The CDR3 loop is CASSLAGGADTQYF. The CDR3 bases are TGTGCCAGCAGCTTAGCGGGAGGGGCAGATACGCAGTATTTT.

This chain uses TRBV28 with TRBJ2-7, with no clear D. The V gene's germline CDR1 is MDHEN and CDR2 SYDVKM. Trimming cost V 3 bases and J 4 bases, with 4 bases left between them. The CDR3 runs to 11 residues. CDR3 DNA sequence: TGTGCCAGCAGTTTCGCTTACGAGCAGTACTTC. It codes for CASSFAYEQYF.

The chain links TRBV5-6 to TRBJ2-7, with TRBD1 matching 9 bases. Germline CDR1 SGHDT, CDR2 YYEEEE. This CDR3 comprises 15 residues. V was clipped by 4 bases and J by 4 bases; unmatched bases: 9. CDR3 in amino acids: CASSVSGTGWYEQYF. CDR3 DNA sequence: TGTGCCAGCAGCGTCTCCGGGACAGGGTGGTACGAGCAGTACTTC.

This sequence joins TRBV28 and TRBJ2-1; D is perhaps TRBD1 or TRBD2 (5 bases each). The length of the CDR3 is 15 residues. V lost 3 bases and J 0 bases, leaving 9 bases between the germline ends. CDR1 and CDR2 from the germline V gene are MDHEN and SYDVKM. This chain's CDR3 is CASSFRGTSYNEQFF. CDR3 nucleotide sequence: TGTGCCAGCAGTTTCCGTGGGACCTCCTACAATGAGCAGTTCTTC.

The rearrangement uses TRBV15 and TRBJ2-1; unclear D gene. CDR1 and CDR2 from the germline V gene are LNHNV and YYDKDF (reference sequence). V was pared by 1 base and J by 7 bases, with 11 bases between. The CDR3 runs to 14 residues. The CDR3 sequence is CATSRGGLGNEQFF. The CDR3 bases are TGTGCCACCAGCAGAGGTGGTTTGGGGAATGAGCAGTTCTTC.

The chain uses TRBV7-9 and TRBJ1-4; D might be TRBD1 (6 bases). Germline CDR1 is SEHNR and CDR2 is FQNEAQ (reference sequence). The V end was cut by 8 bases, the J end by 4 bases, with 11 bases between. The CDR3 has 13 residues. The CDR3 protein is CASDPQGNEKLFF. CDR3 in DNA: TGTGCCAGCGATCCACAGGGTAATGAAAAACTGTTTTTT. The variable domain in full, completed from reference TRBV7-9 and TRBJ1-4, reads DTGVSQNPRHKITKRGQNVTFRCDPISEHNRLYWYRQTLGQGPEFLTYFQNEAQLEKSRLLSDRFSAERPKGSFSTLEIQRTEQGDSAMYLCASDPQGNEKLFFGSGTQLSVL.

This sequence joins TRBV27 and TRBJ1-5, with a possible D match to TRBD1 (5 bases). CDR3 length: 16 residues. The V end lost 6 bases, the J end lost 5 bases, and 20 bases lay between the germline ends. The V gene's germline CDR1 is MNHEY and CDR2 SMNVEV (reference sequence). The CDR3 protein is CASSPTGQGWDQPQHF. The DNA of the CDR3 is TGTGCCAGCAGCCCAACCGGGCAGGGCTGGGATCAGCCCCAGCATTTT.

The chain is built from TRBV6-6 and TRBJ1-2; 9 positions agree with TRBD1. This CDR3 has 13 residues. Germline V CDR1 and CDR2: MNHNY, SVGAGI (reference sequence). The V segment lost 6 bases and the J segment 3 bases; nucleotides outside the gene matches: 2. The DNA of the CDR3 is TGTGCCAGCAGCCGGACAGGGGACTATGGCTACACCTTC. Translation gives CASSRTGDYGYTF.

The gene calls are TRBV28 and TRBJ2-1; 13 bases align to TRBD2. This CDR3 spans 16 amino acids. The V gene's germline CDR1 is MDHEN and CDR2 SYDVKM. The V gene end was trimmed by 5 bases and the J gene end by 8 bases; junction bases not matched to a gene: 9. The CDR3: CASSPRLAGGFYEQFF. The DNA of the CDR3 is TGTGCCAGCAGTCCAAGACTAGCGGGAGGATTCTATGAGCAGTTCTTC. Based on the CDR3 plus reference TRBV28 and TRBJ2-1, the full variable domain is DVKVTQSSRYLVKRTGEKVFLECVQDMDHENMFWYRQDPGLGLRLIYFSYDVKMKEKGDIPEGYSVSREKKERFSLILESASTNQTSMYLCASSPRLAGGFYEQFFGPGTRLTVL.

The CDR3: CASSRDWPQETQYF. DNA of the CDR3: TGCGCCAGCAGCAGGGACTGGCCCCAAGAGACCCAGTACTTC. The J gene is TRBJ2-5, the V gene TRBV5-1; D possibly corresponds to TRBD2 (6 bases). This CDR3 has 14 residues. Germline V gene lookup returns CDR1 SGHRS and CDR2 YFSETQ. V lost 4 bases, J lost 1 base, and 11 bases lay in between.